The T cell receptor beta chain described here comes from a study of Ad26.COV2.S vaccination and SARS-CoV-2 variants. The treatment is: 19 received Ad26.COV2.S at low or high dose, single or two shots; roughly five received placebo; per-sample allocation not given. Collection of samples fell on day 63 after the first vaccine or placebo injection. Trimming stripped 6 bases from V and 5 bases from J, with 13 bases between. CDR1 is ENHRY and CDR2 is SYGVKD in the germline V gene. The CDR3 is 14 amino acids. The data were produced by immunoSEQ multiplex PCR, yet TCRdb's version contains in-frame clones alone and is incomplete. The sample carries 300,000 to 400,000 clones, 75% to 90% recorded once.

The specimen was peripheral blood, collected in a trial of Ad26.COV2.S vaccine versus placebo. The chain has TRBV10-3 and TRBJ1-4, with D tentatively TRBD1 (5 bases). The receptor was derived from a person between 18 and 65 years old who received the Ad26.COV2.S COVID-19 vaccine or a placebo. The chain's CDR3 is CAISWDRSNEKLFF. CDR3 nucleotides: TGTGCCATCAGCTGGGACCGCTCAAATGAAAAACTGTTTTTT.